This T cell receptor (beta chain) was recorded in a study of high-grade serous ovarian cancer treatment subgroups. On the study more broadly: Each sample yielded on average roughly 7,400 unique TCR beta rearrangements from some 15,000 reads.

Trimming removed 0 bases at V and 2 bases at J, with 8 bases between. The V gene's germline CDR1 is SGHNT and CDR2 YYREEE (reference sequence). The CDR3 runs to 14 residues. The tumor samples were collected prior to definitive surgery or chemotherapy. The data were produced by immunoSEQ multiplex PCR, yet TCRdb's version contains in-frame clones alone and is incomplete. The sample includes 35,000 to 45,000 clones, roughly 83% of them seen just once. The clonotype originates from a human donor with high-grade serous ovarian cancer. Sequenced: tumor tissue. The V call is TRBV5-4, the J call TRBJ1-2; D unclear. The CDR3 DNA sequence: TGTGCCAGCAGCTTGGAGTCTGGGAACTATGGCTACACCTTC. Translating it yields CASSLESGNYGYTF.